What follows are 31 T cell receptor beta chains derived from one specimen sequenced in a study of blood T cell repertoires in COVID-19. The assay was immunoSEQ multiplex PCR, and TCRdb's table has in-frame clones only and misses some. Of approximately 77,000 clones listed, approximately 90% were seen once; the top ten hold 2%. Sequencing was done on a sample of peripheral blood. The origin of the receptors is a man in his thirties or forties with acute or convalescent COVID-19.

The chain links TRBV7-2 to TRBJ2-5; D unclear. V was clipped by 3 bases and J by 1 base, with 6 bases between them. The CDR3 totals 13 residues. Germline V CDR1 and CDR2: SGHTA, FQGNSA. Written as DNA, the CDR3 is TGTGCCAGCAGCTTTTCCAGCCAAGAGACCCAGTACTTC. Translating it yields CASSFSSQETQYF. Full variable domain (remainder filled in from reference TRBV7-2 and TRBJ2-5): GAGVSQSPSNKVTEKGKDVELRCDPISGHTALYWYRQSLGQGLEFLIYFQGNSAPDKSGLPSDRFSAERTGGSVSTLTIQRTQQEDSAVYLCASSFSSQETQYFGPGTRLLVL.

J is TRBJ2-1 and V is TRBV6-1, with 8 bases lining up with TRBD1. This CDR3 comprises 16 residues. CDR1 is MNHNS, CDR2 SASEGT, per germline. V was clipped by 1 base and J by 8 bases; unmatched bases: 10. The CDR3 region is CASSEEATGVGHEQFF. The CDR3 DNA is TGTGCCAGCAGTGAAGAGGCGACAGGGGTTGGCCATGAGCAGTTCTTC.

The rearrangement joins TRBV2 to TRBJ1-1, with D possibly matching TRBD1 (5 bases). CDR3 length equals 11 residues. Trimming cost V 7 bases and J 7 bases, with 10 bases left between them. Germline V gene lookup returns CDR1 SNHLY and CDR2 FYNNEI. Here the CDR3 reads CASTRALEAFF. The CDR3 DNA reads as TGTGCCAGCACCAGGGCCCTTGAAGCTTTCTTT.

V and J are TRBV4-1 and TRBJ1-1; D gene unclear. The germline V and J ends were trimmed by 1 base and 0 bases, with 12 bases remaining between them. Germline CDR1 is MGHRA and CDR2 is YSYEKL. This CDR3 comprises 16 residues. CDR3 sequence reads: CASSQVGGLLNTEAFF. In DNA, the CDR3 is TGCGCCAGCAGCCAAGTGGGAGGACTCCTGAACACTGAAGCTTTCTTT.

The chain joins TRBV19 to TRBJ2-2; no clear D. Trimming took off 5 bases at V and 6 bases at J, with 10 bases between the two ends. This CDR3 contains 13 residues. Looked up from germline, CDR1 is LNHDA and CDR2 is SQIVND (reference sequence). CDR3: CASSVYYAGELFF. Written as DNA, the CDR3 is TGTGCCAGTAGTGTTTACTATGCCGGGGAGCTGTTTTTT.

This clone appeared once. This sequence joins TRBV5-1 and TRBJ1-1, with D tentatively TRBD1 (6 bases). Between the trimmed V and J ends, which lost 0 bases and 0 bases, there was a span of 12 bases. The CDR3 runs 16 residues. The germline V gene has CDR1 SGHRS and CDR2 YFSETQ. The CDR3: CASSLAGGGLNTEAFF. The CDR3 DNA reads TGCGCCAGCAGCTTGGCAGGCGGGGGCCTGAACACTGAAGCTTTCTTT.

V gene TRBV18 combines with J gene TRBJ2-2; 7 positions agree with TRBD1. Germline CDR1 KGHSH, CDR2 LQKENI. The junction had 3 bases not matched to a gene; V was cut back by 1 base and J by 7 bases. CDR3 size: 14 residues. CDR3 sequence (DNA): TGTGCCAGCTCACCACTGAGGGACAGCGGGGAGCTGTTTTTT. Encoded protein: CASSPLRDSGELFF.

This clone occurred once. The rearrangement links TRBV4-1 to TRBJ2-3, with 9 nucleotides matching TRBD2. The germline CDR1 and CDR2 sequences are MGHRA and YSYEKL. The CDR3 runs 16 residues. The ends lost 0 bases at V and 9 bases at J; junction bases unmatched: 10. CDR3 in amino acids: CASSQDRPLAGRTQYF. The CDR3 DNA reads as TGCGCCAGCAGCCAAGATCGGCCGCTAGCGGGGAGGACGCAGTATTTT.

The rearrangement joins TRBV5-6 to TRBJ2-1, with D perhaps matching TRBD1 (5 bases). The V end lost 0 bases, the J end lost 0 bases, and 10 bases lay between the germline ends. In germline, CDR1 is SGHDT, CDR2 YYEEEE. The CDR3 extends over 16 amino acids. Here the CDR3 reads CASSLEGASSYNEQFF. Written as DNA, the CDR3 is TGTGCCAGCAGCTTGGAAGGGGCTTCCTCCTACAATGAGCAGTTCTTC.

This sequence joins TRBV5-1 and TRBJ2-1; 8 bases match TRBD2. CDR1 and CDR2 (germline): SGHRS, YFSETQ. This CDR3 contains 19 residues. V gave up 0 bases and J gave up 0 bases; unmatched junction bases: 11. The CDR3 here is CASSLGGSGAGYSYNEQFF. CDR3 coding DNA: TGCGCCAGCAGCTTGGGAGGTAGCGGGGCCGGGTACTCCTACAATGAGCAGTTCTTC.

V and J are TRBV7-6 and TRBJ2-2; D uncertain. This CDR3 contains 17 residues. Trimming stripped 2 bases from V and 0 bases from J, with 13 bases between. Germline lookup yields CDR1 SGHVS and CDR2 FNYEAQ. Written as DNA, the CDR3 is TGTGCCAGCAGCTTAATGTCCCCGTTCGCGAACACCGGGGAGCTGTTTTTT. Amino acid sequence: CASSLMSPFANTGELFF.

Regarding this clone: A single base separates this from a much larger clone, so it may be a read error. V and J are TRBV27 and TRBJ1-2, with D perhaps TRBD1 (6 bases). V lost 6 bases and J 3 bases, leaving 8 bases between the germline ends. The CDR3 contains 12 residues. The germline V gene has CDR1 MNHEY and CDR2 SMNVEV (reference sequence). CDR3 sequence reads: CASRAGDYGYTF. The CDR3 nucleotides read TGTGCCAGCAGGGCAGGGGACTATGGCTACACCTTC.

The rearrangement links TRBV5-6 to TRBJ1-2, with a tentative D call TRBD1 (6 bases). This CDR3 spans 15 amino acids. Looked up from germline, CDR1 is SGHDT and CDR2 is YYEEEE. Trimming left V 4 bases short and J 2 bases short, with 15 bases between. The CDR3 here is CASSHTNRANYGYTF. In DNA form, the CDR3 reads TGTGCCAGCAGCCACACGAACAGGGCCAACTATGGCTACACCTTC. The variable domain in full, with the rest retrieved from reference TRBV5-6 and TRBJ1-2, is DAGVTQSPTHLIKTRGQQVTLRCSPKSGHDTVSWYQQALGQGPQFIFQYYEEEERQRGNFPDRFSGHQFPNYSSELNVNALLLGDSALYLCASSHTNRANYGYTFGSGTRLTVV.

CDR3 loop: CASSLDRGPSYNEQFF. The CDR3 coding sequence is TGTGCCAGCAGCTTGGATCGCGGGCCATCCTACAATGAGCAGTTCTTC. The rearrangement joins TRBV5-6 to TRBJ2-1, with a weak D call TRBD2 (5 bases). Per germline, CDR1 SGHDT and CDR2 YYEEEE. V dropped 0 bases and J dropped 1 base, with 11 bases sitting between them. CDR3 length: 16 residues.

This clone was detected only once. The genes are TRBV6-6 and TRBJ1-1, with TRBD1 identical over 10 bases. The CDR3 runs 15 residues. V shed 6 bases, J shed 5 bases, and the junction held 9 bases outside the gene matches. CDR1 and CDR2 from the germline V gene are MNHNY and SVGAGI (reference sequence). This CDR3 reads CASSSMTGGLTEAFF. In DNA, the CDR3 is TGTGCCAGCAGCTCTATGACAGGGGGCTTAACTGAAGCTTTCTTT.

The chain combines TRBV15 with TRBJ1-4, with D unclear. This CDR3 spans 15 amino acids. Germline CDR1 and CDR2: LNHNV and YYDKDF (reference sequence). V lost 1 base to trimming and J lost 3 bases, with 9 bases between them. The DNA of the CDR3 is TGTGCCACCAGCAGAGGAGGTTTATCTAATGAAAAACTGTTTTTT. Translated: CATSRGGLSNEKLFF.

The chain uses TRBV28 and TRBJ1-1, with TRBD1 matching 7 bases. The CDR3 has 18 amino acids. Germline V gives CDR1 MDHEN, CDR2 SYDVKM. The V segment lost 6 bases and the J segment 4 bases; nucleotides outside the gene matches: 20. The CDR3 DNA is TGTGCCAGCAGCAAAACCCCCGGAGCCGGGACAGAGGGCACTGAAGCTTTCTTT. This translates into CASSKTPGAGTEGTEAFF.

The rearrangement uses TRBV18 and TRBJ1-1; D unclear. The germline V gene has CDR1 KGHSH and CDR2 LQKENI. Trimming removed 5 bases from V and 3 bases from J, with 13 bases in between. The CDR3 spans 14 residues. In DNA, the CDR3 is TGTGCCAGCTCAACCATAGTCGGGGACACTGAAGCTTTCTTT. This gives the protein CASSTIVGDTEAFF.

This sequence joins TRBV11-2 and TRBJ1-1; no definite D call. Trimming removed 5 bases at V and 3 bases at J, with 10 bases between. Germline CDR1 reads SGHAT; CDR2 reads FQNNGV. The CDR3 has 13 amino acids. The chain's CDR3 is CASSPKSDTEAFF. DNA of the CDR3: TGTGCCAGCAGCCCAAAGTCGGACACTGAAGCTTTCTTT. Full variable domain (remainder filled in from reference TRBV11-2 and TRBJ1-1): EAGVAQSPRYKIIEKRQSVAFWCNPISGHATLYWYQQILGQGPKLLIQFQNNGVVDDSQLPKDRFSAERLKGVDSTLKIQPAKLEDSAVYLCASSPKSDTEAFFGQGTRLTVV.

This rearrangement joins TRBV2 to TRBJ2-3, with a weak D call TRBD2 (5 bases). Germline V gene sequence: CDR1 SNHLY, CDR2 FYNNEI. V lost 6 bases to trimming and J lost 3 bases, with 13 bases between them. This CDR3 spans 14 amino acids. CDR3 residues: CASRRIGETDTQYF. The DNA of the CDR3 is TGTGCCAGCAGGAGGATCGGGGAAACAGATACGCAGTATTTT.

This clone was seen a single time. The chain employs TRBV6-1 and TRBJ1-2; TRBD1 agrees at 10 bases. Unmatched junction bases numbered 2, after V lost 3 bases and J lost 7 bases. CDR1 MNHNS and CDR2 SASEGT come from the germline V gene. This CDR3 has 13 amino acids. CDR3 sequence (DNA): TGTGCCAGCAGTGAGGGACAGGGGTTTGGCTACACCTTC. This codes for CASSEGQGFGYTF.

The J gene is TRBJ1-4, the V gene TRBV10-3; weak D call: TRBD1 (6 bases). The germline V and J ends were trimmed by 2 bases and 6 bases, with 10 bases remaining between them. The germline V gene encodes CDR1 ENHRY and CDR2 SYGVKD. The CDR3 is 14 residues long. The CDR3 nucleotides read TGTGCCATCAGTGAGAGGGGGGGGGATGAAAAACTGTTTTTT. Translating gives CAISERGGDEKLFF.

The chain employs TRBV6-1 and TRBJ2-3; D is possibly TRBD2 (7 bases). Trimming took off 1 base at V and 5 bases at J, with 10 bases between the two ends. Germline loops: CDR1 MNHNS, CDR2 SASEGT. The CDR3 is 14 amino acids. DNA of the CDR3: TGTGCCAGCAGTGAAGAGGGGGGGGGAGATACGCAGTATTTT. Amino acids: CASSEEGGGDTQYF.

The gene calls are TRBV12-5 and TRBJ2-1; D might be TRBD1 (5 bases). Trimming removed 7 bases from V and 6 bases from J, with 16 bases in between. The CDR3 is made up of 14 amino acids. Germline values: CDR1 LGHNT, CDR2 FRNRAP. In nucleotides, the CDR3 is TGTGCTAGTGCCTCGGGCCTCACAGGCAATGAGCAGTTCTTC. It specifies CASASGLTGNEQFF. Filled out from reference TRBV12-5 and TRBJ2-1, the complete variable domain reads DARVTQTPRHKVTEMGQEVTMRCQPILGHNTVFWYRQTMMQGLELLAYFRNRAPLDDSGMPKDRFSAEMPDATLATLKIQPSEPRDSAVYFCASASGLTGNEQFFGPGTRLTVL.

The rearrangement joins TRBV7-8 to TRBJ2-7, with a possible D match to TRBD2 (7 bases). Per the germline V gene, CDR1 is SGHVS and CDR2 is FQNEAQ. The V gene lost 5 bases and the J gene lost 0 bases, with 23 bases spanning the gap. CDR3 size: 18 residues. Here the CDR3 DNA reads TGTGCCAGCAGCCTGTGGGAGGGAGACAGGTCATACTCCTACGAGCAGTACTTC. Translation: CASSLWEGDRSYSYEQYF.

The chain employs TRBV2 and TRBJ1-2; 8 nucleotides line up with TRBD1. CDR3 size: 15 residues. CDR1 and CDR2 from the germline V gene are SNHLY and FYNNEI. With 5 bases clipped from V and 0 bases from J, the junction kept 5 bases outside the gene matches. DNA for the CDR3: TGTGCCAGCAGTACTCGACAGGGGTCTAACTATGGCTACACCTTC. Amino acids: CASSTRQGSNYGYTF.

This chain joins TRBV12-3 or TRBV12-4 and TRBJ1-5; TRBD1 agrees at 8 bases. The length of the CDR3 is 13 residues. V shed 6 bases, J shed 7 bases, and the junction held 5 bases outside the gene matches. The CDR3, as DNA: TGTGCCAGCAGGCGGACAGGGCCACAGCCCCAGCATTTT. This sequence encodes CASRRTGPQPQHF.

The sample holds one count of this clone. The genes are TRBV5-1 and TRBJ1-3, with TRBD1 as a possible D gene (5 bases). From germline, CDR1 is SGHRS and CDR2 YFSETQ. This CDR3 contains 14 residues. V lost 7 bases and J 0 bases, leaving 11 bases between the germline ends. In DNA, the CDR3 is TGCGCCAGCGGAATGACAGACTCTGGAAACACCATATATTTT. Its translation: CASGMTDSGNTIYF.

The chain combines TRBV29-1 with TRBJ1-2, with 8 positions matching TRBD1. This CDR3 spans 13 amino acids. V lost 6 bases, J lost 6 bases, and 9 bases stayed unmatched. Looked up from germline, CDR1 is SQVTM and CDR2 is ANQGSEA. Here the CDR3 reads CSVARTGTDGYTF. The CDR3 nucleotides are TGCAGCGTCGCTCGGACAGGGACTGATGGCTACACCTTC.

The rearrangement joins TRBV29-1 to TRBJ2-5; 7 nucleotides align to TRBD1. The CDR3 consists of 14 residues. The germline CDR1 and CDR2 sequences are SQVTM and ANQGSEA. Germline trimming cut 8 bases from V and 2 bases from J; bases unmatched to any gene: 11. The CDR3 coding sequence is TGCAGCATCCTTGGGGACAGTGCTCAAGAGACCCAGTACTTC. This sequence encodes CSILGDSAQETQYF.

V and J are TRBV19 and TRBJ1-3; 8 bases are shared with TRBD1. Trimming at V came to 4 bases and at J to 2 bases, leaving 7 bases not matched to a gene. This CDR3 comprises 16 residues. The germline CDR1 and CDR2 sequences are LNHDA and SQIVND (reference sequence). CDR3 sequence: CASSNRDRGTGNTIYF. The CDR3 nucleotides read TGTGCCAGTAGTAACCGCGACAGGGGAACTGGAAACACCATATATTTT.